Listed here is a single TCR beta chain. The sample belongs to a study of blood T cell repertoires in COVID-19. At the level of the study: COVID-19 samples, acute and convalescent, were from the United States, Italy and Spain. PBMCs, B-cell-depleted T cells, or T cells were the source of the cDNA or gDNA that made up the material.

Authors' methods: The assay estimated nucleated cells by amplifying reference gene primers. Assay: immunoSEQ multiplex PCR; the TCRdb copy retains only in-frame clones and omits some. D and trimming come from the DNA, and the V and J calls and clone size come from that table. The sample consists of 80,000 to 95,000 clones, more than 60% of them appearing once. This CDR3 comprises 15 residues. Germline assignment: CDR1 LNHDA and CDR2 SQIVND (reference sequence). V was clipped by 5 bases and J by 2 bases; unmatched bases: 6. The sample was peripheral blood. The chain carries TRBV19 and TRBJ2-7, with TRBD2 identical over 10 bases. This receptor was taken from a woman older than 75 with active or convalescent COVID-19. The CDR3 loop is CASSGRTSGTYEQYF. CDR3 in DNA: TGTGCCAGTAGTGGACGGACTAGCGGCACCTACGAGCAGTACTTC.